Below, 5 T cell receptor beta chains from the same sample are listed, as sequenced in a study of T-cell reconstitution after alpha-beta-depleted transplantation in children. Using unique molecular identifiers, the investigators prepared the TCRbeta library. Each CDR3 protein gets one entry after TCRdb re-called the PCR reads with MiXCR. This sample has approximately 230,000 distinct CDR3 sequences; roughly 24% occur once, and the top ten carry about 2.8%. The source material was PBMCs, sampled before TCRalphabeta/CD19-depleted stem cell transplant. The receptors derive from a girl aged 2 to 9 with Fanconi anemia, due to receive a stem cell transplant.

The rearrangement joins TRBV7-2 to TRBJ2-2; D gene ambiguous. Germline CDR1 is SGHTA and CDR2 is FQGNSA. The CDR3 runs 15 residues. Between the trimmed V and J ends, which lost 1 base and 0 bases, there was a span of 6 bases. CDR3 nucleotides: TGTGCCAGCAGCTTAGACCATACGAACACCGGGGAGCTGTTTTTT. Residues: CASSLDHTNTGELFF.

In this sample, this clonotype turned up a few times. The chain links TRBV29-1 to TRBJ2-7; no clear D. The CDR3 sequence is 15 residues long. V was cut by 0 bases and J by 3 bases, with 15 bases left in between. Germline assignment: CDR1 SQVTM and CDR2 ANQGSEA. CDR3 nucleotides: TGCAGCGTTGAAGAGCTGTCTAGATGGGGCTACGAGCAGTACTTC. Translated: CSVEELSRWGYEQYF.

This clonotype was observed a handful of times. The chain joins TRBV5-1 to TRBJ2-5; D might be TRBD2 (6 bases). Trimming cost V 5 bases and J 1 base, with 9 bases left between them. The CDR3 has 13 amino acids. Per germline, CDR1 SGHRS and CDR2 YFSETQ. For the CDR3, the DNA is TGCGCCAGCAGGGAGGGGACCCAAGAGACCCAGTACTTC. This sequence encodes CASREGTQETQYF.

This clonotype was counted at least ten times. The V call is TRBV20-1, the J call TRBJ2-1; 7 bases are shared with TRBD1. Germline V gene sequence: CDR1 DFQATT, CDR2 SNEGSKA (reference sequence). This CDR3 is built from 16 residues. J was trimmed by 1 base and V by 1 base; bases with no gene match: 7. The CDR3 DNA follows: TGCAGTGCTAGAGTAACCGAGGGGGCGTCCTACAATGAGCAGTTCTTC. Encoded protein: CSARVTEGASYNEQFF.

The sample holds many counts of this clonotype. The chain recombines TRBV29-1 with TRBJ1-2, with 8 bases aligning to TRBD1. The CDR3 loop spans 13 amino acids. Germline trimming cut 4 bases from V and 5 bases from J; bases unmatched to any gene: 6. CDR1 and CDR2 from the germline V gene are SQVTM and ANQGSEA. The CDR3, as DNA: TGCAGCGTTGGGACAGGGAATAATTATGGCTACACCTTC. Amino acid sequence: CSVGTGNNYGYTF.